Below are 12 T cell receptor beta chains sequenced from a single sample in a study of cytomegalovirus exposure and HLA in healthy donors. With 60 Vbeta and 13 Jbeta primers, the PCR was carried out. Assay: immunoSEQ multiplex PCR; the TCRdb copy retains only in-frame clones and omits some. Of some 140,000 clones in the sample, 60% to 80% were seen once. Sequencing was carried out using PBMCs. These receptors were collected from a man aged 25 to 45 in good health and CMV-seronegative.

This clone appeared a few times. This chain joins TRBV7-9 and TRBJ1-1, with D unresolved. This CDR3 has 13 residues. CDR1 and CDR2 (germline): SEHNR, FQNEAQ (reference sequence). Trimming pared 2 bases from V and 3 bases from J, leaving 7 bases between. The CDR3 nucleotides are TGTGCCAGCAGCTTACGTCGGGACACTGAAGCTTTCTTT. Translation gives CASSLRRDTEAFF. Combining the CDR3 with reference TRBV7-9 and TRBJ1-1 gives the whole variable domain DTGVSQNPRHKITKRGQNVTFRCDPISEHNRLYWYRQTLGQGPEFLTYFQNEAQLEKSRLLSDRFSAERPKGSFSTLEIQRTEQGDSAMYLCASSLRRDTEAFFGQGTRLTVV.

DNA for the CDR3: TGTGCCACGACGGATATAGGTGGAGGGGCTGAGACCCAGTACTTC. This gives the protein CATTDIGGGAETQYF. The chain has TRBV19 and TRBJ2-5, with D possibly being TRBD2 (6 bases). CDR1 and CDR2 (germline): LNHDA, SQIVND (reference sequence). This CDR3 comprises 15 residues. The V gene lost 10 bases and the J gene lost 5 bases, with 23 bases spanning the gap.

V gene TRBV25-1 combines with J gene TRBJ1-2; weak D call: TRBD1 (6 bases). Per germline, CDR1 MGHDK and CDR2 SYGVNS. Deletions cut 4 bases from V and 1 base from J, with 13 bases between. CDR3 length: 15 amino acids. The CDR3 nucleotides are TGTGCCAGCAGTGGGGGGCAGGCCCTTAACTATGGCTACACCTTC. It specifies CASSGGQALNYGYTF.

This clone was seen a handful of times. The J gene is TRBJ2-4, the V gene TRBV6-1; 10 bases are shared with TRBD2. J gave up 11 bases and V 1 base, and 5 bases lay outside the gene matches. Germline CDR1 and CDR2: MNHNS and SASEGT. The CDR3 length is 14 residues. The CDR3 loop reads CASSEEASGRFQYF. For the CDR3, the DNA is TGTGCCAGCAGTGAAGAGGCTAGCGGGAGATTTCAGTACTTC.

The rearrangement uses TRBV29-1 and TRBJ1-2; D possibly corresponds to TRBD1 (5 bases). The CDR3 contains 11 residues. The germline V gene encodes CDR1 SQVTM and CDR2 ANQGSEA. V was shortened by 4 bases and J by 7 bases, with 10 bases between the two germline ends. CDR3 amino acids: CSVGTGLGYTF. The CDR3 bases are TGCAGCGTTGGCACAGGCCTTGGCTACACCTTC. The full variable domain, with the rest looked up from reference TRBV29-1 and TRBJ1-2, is SAVISQKPSRDICQRGTSLTIQCQVDSQVTMMFWYRQQPGQSLTLIATANQGSEATYESGFVIDKFPISRPNLTFSTLTVSNMSPEDSSIYLCSVGTGLGYTFGSGTRLTVV.

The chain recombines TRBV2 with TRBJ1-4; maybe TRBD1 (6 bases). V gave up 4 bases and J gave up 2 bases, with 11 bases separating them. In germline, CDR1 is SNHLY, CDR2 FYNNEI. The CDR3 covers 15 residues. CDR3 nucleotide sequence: TGTGCCAGCAGTGGTCCCGACAGGACTAATGAAAAACTGTTTTTT. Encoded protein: CASSGPDRTNEKLFF.

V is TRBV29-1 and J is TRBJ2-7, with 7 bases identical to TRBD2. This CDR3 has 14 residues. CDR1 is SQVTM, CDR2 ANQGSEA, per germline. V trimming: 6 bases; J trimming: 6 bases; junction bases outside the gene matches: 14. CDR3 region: CSVRVAGVAVEQYF. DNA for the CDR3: TGCAGCGTCCGGGTGGCGGGAGTGGCGGTCGAGCAGTACTTC.

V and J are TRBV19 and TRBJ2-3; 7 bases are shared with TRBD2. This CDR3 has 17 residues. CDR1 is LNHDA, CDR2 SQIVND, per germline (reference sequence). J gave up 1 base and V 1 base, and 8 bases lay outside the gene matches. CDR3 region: CASSIAALATGTDTQYF. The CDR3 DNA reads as TGTGCCAGTAGTATAGCTGCACTAGCGACCGGCACAGATACGCAGTATTTT.

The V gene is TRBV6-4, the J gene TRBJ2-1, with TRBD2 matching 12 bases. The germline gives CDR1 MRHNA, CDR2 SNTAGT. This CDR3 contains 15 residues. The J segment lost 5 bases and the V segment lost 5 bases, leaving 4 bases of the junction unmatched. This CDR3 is CASSLAGGPHNEQFF. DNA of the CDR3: TGTGCCAGCAGTCTAGCGGGAGGGCCCCACAATGAGCAGTTCTTC.

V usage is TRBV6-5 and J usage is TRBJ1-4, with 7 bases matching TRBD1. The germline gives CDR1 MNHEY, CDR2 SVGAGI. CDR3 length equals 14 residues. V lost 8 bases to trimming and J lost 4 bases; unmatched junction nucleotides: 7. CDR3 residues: CASRTPGGNEKLFF. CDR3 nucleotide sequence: TGTGCCAGCCGCACTCCAGGGGGTAATGAAAAACTGTTTTTT.

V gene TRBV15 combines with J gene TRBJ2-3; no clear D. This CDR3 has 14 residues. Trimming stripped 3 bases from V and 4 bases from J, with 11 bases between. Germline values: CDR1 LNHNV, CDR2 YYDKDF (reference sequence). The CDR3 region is CATSRNSFADTQYF. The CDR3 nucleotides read TGTGCCACCAGCAGGAATAGCTTCGCAGATACGCAGTATTTT.

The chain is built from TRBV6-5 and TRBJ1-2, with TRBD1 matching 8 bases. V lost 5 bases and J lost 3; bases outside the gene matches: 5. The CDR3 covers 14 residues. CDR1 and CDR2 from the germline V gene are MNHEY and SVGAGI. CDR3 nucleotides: TGTGCCAGCAGTCGGGACAGGCTGGACTATGGCTACACCTTC. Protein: CASSRDRLDYGYTF.